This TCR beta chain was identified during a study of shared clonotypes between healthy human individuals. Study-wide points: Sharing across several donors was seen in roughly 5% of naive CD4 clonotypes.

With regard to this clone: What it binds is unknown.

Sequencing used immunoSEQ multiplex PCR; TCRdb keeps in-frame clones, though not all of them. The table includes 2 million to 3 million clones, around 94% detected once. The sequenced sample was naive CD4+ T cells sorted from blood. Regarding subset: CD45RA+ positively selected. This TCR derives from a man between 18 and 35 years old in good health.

The CDR3 sequence: CASSPVGRRGPRSYNEKLFF. The CDR3 DNA sequence: TGTGCCAGCAGTCCCGTCGGCCGCAGGGGGCCTCGATCTTATAATGAAAAACTGTTTTTT. V is TRBV28 and J is TRBJ1-4, with 8 bases identical to TRBD1. V was clipped by 5 bases and J by 4 bases; unmatched bases: 21. The germline V gene encodes CDR1 MDHEN and CDR2 SYDVKM. The CDR3 is 20 residues long.